The source of this T cell receptor beta chain is a study of blood T cell repertoires in COVID-19. Whole-study context: Spain, Italy and the United States supplied samples that represented acute and convalescent COVID-19. Sources were T cells, B-cell-depleted T cells, or PBMCs; the material itself was cDNA or gDNA.

Unmatched junction bases numbered 6, after V lost 1 base and J lost 9 bases. The CDR3 has 15 amino acids. Germline V gene data show CDR1 as MDHEN and CDR2 as SYDVKM. In the authors' workflow: Amplifying reference gene primers gave estimates of nucleated cell counts. Assay used: immunoSEQ multiplex PCR; TCRdb lists only in-frame clones, some missing. V, J and clone size were drawn from that table, and D and trimming were deduced from the DNA. The table lists about 150,000 clones, about 90% of them singletons. Sequencing used peripheral blood. The TCR comes from a man aged 50-59 years with acute or convalescent COVID-19. The rearrangement joins TRBV28 to TRBJ2-2; 9 nucleotides line up with TRBD2. DNA of the CDR3: TGTGCCAGCAGTTTATTAGGCGGGAGGGCCAGGGAGCTGTTTTTT. Protein product: CASSLLGGRARELFF.